This T cell receptor (beta chain) was observed in a study of cytomegalovirus exposure and HLA in healthy donors. Study-level results: TCR beta V- and J-gene trimming was later associated with a missense DCLRE1C variant.

Nominally healthy donors provided the samples, though records likely missed some immune exposures. The study ran its PCR with 60 Vbeta and 13 Jbeta primers. TCRdb's table, derived via immunoSEQ multiplex PCR, lists solely in-frame clones and lacks some. This sample carries fewer than 200,000 clones, roughly 82% of them seen once, and the ten largest clones take 9.5% to 12%. V lost 5 bases and J 1 base, leaving 12 bases between the germline ends. The CDR3 has 14 residues. Per the germline V gene, CDR1 is SGHNT and CDR2 is YENEEA. A remark on this clone: The antigen is not known.

This chain links TRBV11-3 with TRBJ2-7, with a weak D call TRBD2 (5 bases). Sequencing was carried out using PBMCs. The source is a man aged 50 to 59 in good health and CMV-seropositive. CDR3: CASSPTTGSYEQYF. DNA for the CDR3: TGTGCCAGCAGCCCGACGACGGGATCCTACGAGCAGTACTTC.